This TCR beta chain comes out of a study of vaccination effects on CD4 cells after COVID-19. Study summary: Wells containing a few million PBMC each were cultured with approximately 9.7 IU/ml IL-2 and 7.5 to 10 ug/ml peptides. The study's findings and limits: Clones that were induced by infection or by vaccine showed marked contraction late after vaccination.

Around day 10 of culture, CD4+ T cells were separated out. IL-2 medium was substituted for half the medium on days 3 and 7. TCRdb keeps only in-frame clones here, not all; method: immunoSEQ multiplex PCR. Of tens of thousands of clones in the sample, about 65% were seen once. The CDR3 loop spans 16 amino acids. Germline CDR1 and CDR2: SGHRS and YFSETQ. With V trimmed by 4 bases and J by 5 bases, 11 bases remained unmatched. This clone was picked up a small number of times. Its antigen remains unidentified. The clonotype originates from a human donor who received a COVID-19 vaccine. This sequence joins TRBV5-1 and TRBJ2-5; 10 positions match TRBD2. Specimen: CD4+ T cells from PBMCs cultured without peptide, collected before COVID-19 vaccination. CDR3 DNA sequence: TGCGCCAGCAGCCGGGAAACTAGCGGGGTAGGGGAGACCCAGTACTTC. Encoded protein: CASSRETSGVGETQYF.